Below are 32 T cell receptor beta chains sequenced from a single sample in a study of blood T cells in healthy people across ages. The use of a sample-barcoded 5' primer and a J-beta primer mix characterized a second PCR of roughly 6 to 11 cycles. TCRdb processed the 5' RACE reads anew with MiXCR; each CDR3 protein has one entry. The table records around 970,000 distinct CDR3 sequences, just over 50% of them present only once. The sequencing sample was made of blood. These receptors all come from a woman between 55 and 75 years old in good health.

This clonotype has a handful of counts. The chain carries TRBV27 and TRBJ2-1, with D tentatively TRBD1 or TRBD2 (6 bases each). Germline assignment: CDR1 MNHEY and CDR2 SMNVEV (reference sequence). The CDR3 contains 16 residues. The V gene lost 0 bases and the J gene lost 8 bases, with 17 bases spanning the gap. CDR3 sequence reads: CASSLSVRERGDEQFF. Here the CDR3 DNA reads TGTGCCAGCAGTTTATCGGTCCGGGAAAGGGGGGATGAGCAGTTCTTC.

The gene calls are TRBV7-9 and TRBJ2-7; D is possibly TRBD2 (6 bases). CDR3 length equals 16 residues. The germline CDR1 and CDR2 sequences are SEHNR and FQNEAQ (reference sequence). Trimming shortened V by 1 base and J by 1 base, and 14 bases separated the two germline ends. CDR3 DNA sequence: TGTGCCAGCAGCTTAGGGGACTCACCAGGGTCCTACGAGCAGTACTTC. It is translated as CASSLGDSPGSYEQYF.

V gene TRBV12-3 or TRBV12-4 combines with J gene TRBJ1-1; tentatively, D is TRBD1 (6 bases). V was shortened by 6 bases and J by 2 bases, with 13 bases between the two germline ends. CDR3 length: 14 amino acids. The DNA of the CDR3 is TGTGCCAGCAGGCTAGCCGGGACAAACACTGAAGCTTTCTTT. Encoded protein: CASRLAGTNTEAFF.

This chain connects TRBV29-1 to TRBJ2-3, with D tentatively TRBD1 (6 bases). The ends were cut back, 5 bases at V and 2 bases at J, with 11 bases in the middle. CDR1 and CDR2 (germline): SQVTM, ANQGSEA. The CDR3 length is 13 residues. In nucleotides, the CDR3 is TGCAGCGTTTTTGGACAGTTCACAGATACGCAGTATTTT. This translates into CSVFGQFTDTQYF.

J is TRBJ2-3 and V is TRBV10-3; no definite D call. V dropped 2 bases and J dropped 4 bases, with 7 bases sitting between them. CDR3 length: 13 amino acids. CDR1 is ENHRY and CDR2 is SYGVKD in the germline V gene. The DNA for the CDR3 is TGTGCCATCAGTGAGGACTTATCAGATACGCAGTATTTT. Protein sequence: CAISEDLSDTQYF.

This clonotype was counted between two and nine times. The genes are TRBV20-1 and TRBJ2-5, with 7 bases identical to TRBD1. The V gene's germline CDR1 is DFQATT and CDR2 SNEGSKA (reference sequence). J lost 3 bases, V lost 0 bases, and 16 bases had no gene match. The CDR3 totals 18 residues. As DNA, the CDR3 is TGCAGTGCTAGAGACCACCACCTGGCCGGGACAGTGAAAGAGACCCAGTACTTC. This gives the protein CSARDHHLAGTVKETQYF.

The chain carries TRBV21-1 and TRBJ2-6; the D call in the table, TRBD1, was not verified against the DNA. TRBV21-1 counts as a pseudogene. The CDR3 spans 18 residues. The CDR3 nucleotides are TGTGCCAGCAACAAAAAAAGGGACAGGACCTCTGGGGCCAACGTCCTGACTTTC. This translates into CASNKKRDRTSGANVLTF.

V gene TRBV10-3 combines with J gene TRBJ2-1; possibly TRBD2 for D (6 bases). This CDR3 has 16 residues. Germline CDR1 reads ENHRY; CDR2 reads SYGVKD. Trimming shortened V by 0 bases and J by 9 bases, and 18 bases separated the two germline ends. As DNA, the CDR3 is TGTGCCATCAGTGAGTCGACTCGGCCTAGCGAACGTGAGCAGTTCTTC. This codes for CAISESTRPSEREQFF.

The chain carries TRBV27 and TRBJ1-6; D not resolved. This CDR3 comprises 13 residues. The ends were cut back, 5 bases at V and 9 bases at J, with 11 bases in the middle. Germline CDR1 MNHEY, CDR2 SMNVEV (reference sequence). This CDR3 reads CASSLSVGSPLHF. DNA of the CDR3: TGTGCCAGCAGTCTTTCAGTAGGTTCACCCCTCCACTTT.

This clonotype has only a few counts. This chain joins TRBV4-3 and TRBJ2-7, with 8 bases identical to TRBD2. The CDR3 consists of 15 residues. Germline V gene data show CDR1 as LGHNA and CDR2 as YSLEER. The V segment lost 2 bases and the J segment 1 base; nucleotides outside the gene matches: 4. CDR3 DNA sequence: TGCGCCAGCAGCCAACTTATAGCGGGATCCTACGAGCAGTACTTC. Its translation: CASSQLIAGSYEQYF.

This clonotype came up a few times. The chain links TRBV4-3 to TRBJ2-3, with TRBD2 matching 8 bases. The CDR3 has 18 amino acids. With V trimmed by 0 bases and J by 3 bases, 11 bases remained unmatched. The germline V gene has CDR1 LGHNA and CDR2 YSLEER. CDR3 region: CASSQEYRAGGDTDTQYF. The CDR3 coding sequence is TGCGCCAGCAGCCAAGAATATCGGGCGGGAGGAGATACAGATACGCAGTATTTT.

This clonotype has just a few counts. A much larger clone differs from this one at a single base, so this may be a read error. The V gene is TRBV28, the J gene TRBJ1-1; D is ambiguous. Trimming stripped 5 bases from V and 1 base from J, with 5 bases between. This CDR3 comprises 12 residues. Germline V gene lookup returns CDR1 MDHEN and CDR2 SYDVKM. CDR3 protein: CASSIQNTEAFF. The CDR3 DNA reads as TGTGCCAGCAGTATACAGAACACTGAAGCTTTCTTT.

The chain has TRBV4-1 and TRBJ1-4; D remains ambiguous. Trimming cost V 1 base and J 7 bases, with 7 bases left between them. CDR1 is MGHRA and CDR2 is YSYEKL in the germline V gene. CDR3 length: 13 amino acids. The CDR3 protein is CASSQVWVEKLFF. CDR3 in DNA: TGCGCCAGCAGCCAAGTATGGGTTGAAAAACTGTTTTTT.

V usage is TRBV20-1 and J usage is TRBJ2-7, with 7 bases lining up with TRBD1. Germline V gene data show CDR1 as DFQATT and CDR2 as SNEGSKA (reference sequence). The ends lost 5 bases at V and 2 bases at J; junction bases unmatched: 3. This CDR3 is 12 amino acids long. The DNA for the CDR3 is TGCAGTGCTGACAGGGCCACCTACGAGCAGTACTTC. It translates to CSADRATYEQYF.

This chain links TRBV6-6 with TRBJ2-7, with 9 bases that match TRBD2. This CDR3 spans 14 amino acids. V trimming: 6 bases; J trimming: 5 bases; junction bases outside the gene matches: 8. The germline gives CDR1 MNHNY, CDR2 SVGAGI (reference sequence). Here the CDR3 DNA reads TGTGCCAGCAGGCTTAGCGGGAGTGGAGACGAGCAGTACTTC. Protein: CASRLSGSGDEQYF.

The chain couples TRBV27 to TRBJ2-1; D is uncertain. Judging by the DNA end, TRBJ2-7 fits better; the J call may be wrong. Germline V lookup: CDR1 MNHEY, CDR2 SMNVEV (reference sequence). This CDR3 has 15 residues. DNA of the CDR3: TGTGCCAGCAGTCCCTCCAGAAGCTCCTACAATGAGCAGTACTTC. This translates into CASSPSRSSYNEQYF.

V is TRBV30 and J is TRBJ1-4, with unresolved D. The V and J ends lost 4 bases and 5 bases respectively, with 11 bases between them. The CDR3 is 13 amino acids. Germline V CDR1 and CDR2: GTSNPN, SVGIG (reference sequence). In DNA form, the CDR3 reads TGTGCCTGGAATTTGGAGAGAAATGAAAAACTGTTTTTT. Translation: CAWNLERNEKLFF.

This clonotype was seen a handful of times. The J gene is TRBJ2-3, the V gene TRBV7-3, with a possible D match to TRBD2 (6 bases). The V end lost 5 bases, the J end lost 11 bases, and 17 bases lay between the germline ends. Germline V lookup: CDR1 SGHTA, CDR2 FQGTGA. CDR3 size: 13 residues. Written as DNA, the CDR3 is TGTGCCAGCAGCAGAACGGGAGCCCATTTGCAGTATTTT. Residues: CASSRTGAHLQYF.

The chain combines TRBV13 with TRBJ2-5; the match to TRBD2 covers 11 bases. The end of the DNA fits TRBJ2-7 better, so the J call may be wrong. The CDR3 runs 15 residues. In germline, CDR1 is PRHDT, CDR2 FYEKMQ (reference sequence). The CDR3 DNA is TGTGCCAGCAGCCCATCTAGCGGGAGGAAATACGAGCAGTACTTC. It translates to CASSPSSGRKYEQYF.

This chain links TRBV12-3 or TRBV12-4 with TRBJ2-5, with D perhaps TRBD2 (6 bases). This CDR3 contains 15 residues. The V end lost 6 bases, the J end lost 2 bases, and 16 bases lay between the germline ends. The CDR3 sequence is CASSSGTHAQETQYF. The CDR3 bases are TGTGCCAGCAGCTCTGGGACTCATGCTCAAGAGACCCAGTACTTC.

The J gene is TRBJ1-2, the V gene TRBV7-2; D call uncertain. The CDR3 is 14 residues long. Trimming left V 7 bases short and J 4 bases short, with 16 bases between. Germline V gives CDR1 SGHTA, CDR2 FQGNSA. The CDR3 DNA reads TGTGCCAGCACCCCGAGGACTGTATCCTATGGCTACACCTTC. It codes for CASTPRTVSYGYTF.

This clonotype was seen a few times. J is TRBJ2-3 and V is TRBV6-5, with D hard to call. The germline gives CDR1 MNHEY, CDR2 SVGAGI. The CDR3 has 12 residues. V was pared by 8 bases and J by 0 bases, with 6 bases between. The CDR3 loop reads CASYTSTDTQYF. The CDR3 nucleotides are TGTGCCAGCTATACTAGCACAGATACGCAGTATTTT.

This clonotype has a handful of counts. The chain recombines TRBV9 with TRBJ2-1, with TRBD2 matching 11 bases. CDR1 and CDR2 (germline): SGDLS, YYNGEE. With 3 bases clipped from V and 6 bases from J, the junction kept 8 bases outside the gene matches. This CDR3 is built from 16 residues. CDR3 sequence reads: CASSATGTSGSNEQFF. CDR3 in DNA: TGTGCCAGCAGCGCAACCGGGACTAGCGGCTCCAATGAGCAGTTCTTC. Drawing the rest from reference TRBV9 and TRBJ2-1, the complete variable domain is DSGVTQTPKHLITATGQRVTLRCSPRSGDLSVYWYQQSLDQGLQFLIQYYNGEERAKGNILERFSAQQFPDLHSELNLSSLELGDSALYFCASSATGTSGSNEQFFGPGTRLTVL.

The chain is built from TRBV24-1 and TRBJ1-1; D not resolved. The length of the CDR3 is 13 residues. Trimming removed 6 bases from V and 1 base from J, with 8 bases in between. The germline V gene has CDR1 KGHDR and CDR2 SFDVKD. The chain's CDR3 is CATSQAPNTEAFF. The CDR3 DNA is TGTGCCACCAGTCAGGCCCCGAACACTGAAGCTTTCTTT.

Worth noting for this clonotype: This may be a read error: a much more frequent sequence differs by one nucleotide. The V call is TRBV29-1, the J call TRBJ2-7; D might be TRBD1 or TRBD2, each matching 5 bases. CDR3 size: 14 residues. Germline CDR1 is SQVTM and CDR2 is ANQGSEA. With 7 bases removed from V and 5 bases from J, the gap between germline ends came to 21 bases. CDR3 loop: CSAARTHRPHEQYF. CDR3 in DNA: TGCAGCGCAGCCCGGACTCACAGGCCTCACGAGCAGTACTTC.

The chain links TRBV20-1 to TRBJ2-1; D is unclear. CDR1 and CDR2 from the germline V gene are DFQATT and SNEGSKA (reference sequence). Trimming stripped 6 bases from V and 2 bases from J, with 17 bases between. This CDR3 has 15 amino acids. The CDR3 sequence: CSAPVGRLPYNEQFF. The DNA for the CDR3 is TGCAGTGCCCCGGTCGGGCGTCTCCCCTACAATGAGCAGTTCTTC.

The chain uses TRBV12-3 or TRBV12-4 and TRBJ2-7, with 11 bases aligning to TRBD2. The V segment lost 5 bases and the J segment 0 bases; nucleotides outside the gene matches: 6. CDR3 length equals 16 residues. Here the CDR3 DNA reads TGTGCCAGCAGTGCTGGACTAGCGGGTAGCTCCTACGAGCAGTACTTC. Translating gives CASSAGLAGSSYEQYF.

For the CDR3, the DNA is TGCGCCAGCAGCTTGGAAGCCAGCGGAACCACAGAGCAGTTCTTC. Its translation is CASSLEASGTTEQFF. The chain couples TRBV5-1 to TRBJ2-1; tentative D call: TRBD2 (5 bases). Germline V gives CDR1 SGHRS, CDR2 YFSETQ. The CDR3 runs 15 residues. V gave up 0 bases and J gave up 10 bases, with 17 bases separating them.

In this sample, this clonotype turned up a few times. The V gene is TRBV24-1, the J gene TRBJ2-3; tentatively, D is TRBD1 or TRBD2 (5 bases each). The CDR3 runs to 15 residues. V shed 5 bases and J shed 3 bases, with 14 bases lying between them. Germline values: CDR1 KGHDR, CDR2 SFDVKD. The CDR3 DNA reads TGTGCCACCAGTGTATCGGGGCGCCCGACAGATACGCAGTATTTT. This gives the protein CATSVSGRPTDTQYF.

This rearrangement joins TRBV7-2 to TRBJ2-6, with unresolved D. Per the germline V gene, CDR1 is SGHTA and CDR2 is FQGNSA. V lost 0 bases, J lost 2 bases, and 11 bases lay in between. This CDR3 has 17 amino acids. The CDR3 sequence: CASSLAPAETGANVLTF. The CDR3 bases are TGTGCCAGCAGCTTAGCGCCGGCGGAGACTGGGGCCAACGTCCTGACTTTC.

The chain carries TRBV29-1 and TRBJ2-6, with D possibly matching TRBD2 (5 bases). Germline V gives CDR1 SQVTM, CDR2 ANQGSEA. V shed 5 bases and J shed 3 bases, with 17 bases lying between them. The CDR3 sequence is 16 residues long. The chain's CDR3 is CSVIGRRSGGANVLTF. The CDR3 DNA reads as TGCAGCGTTATAGGGAGAAGGAGCGGTGGGGCCAACGTCCTGACTTTC.

This clonotype showed up just a few times. The chain employs TRBV6-6 and TRBJ2-5, with a possible D match to TRBD1 (6 bases). This CDR3 spans 13 amino acids. CDR1 is MNHNY and CDR2 is SVGAGI in the germline V gene (reference sequence). Trimming cost V 6 bases and J 3 bases, with 11 bases left between them. Here the CDR3 reads CASRNGQKETQYF. CDR3 sequence (DNA): TGTGCCAGCAGAAACGGACAGAAAGAGACCCAGTACTTC.